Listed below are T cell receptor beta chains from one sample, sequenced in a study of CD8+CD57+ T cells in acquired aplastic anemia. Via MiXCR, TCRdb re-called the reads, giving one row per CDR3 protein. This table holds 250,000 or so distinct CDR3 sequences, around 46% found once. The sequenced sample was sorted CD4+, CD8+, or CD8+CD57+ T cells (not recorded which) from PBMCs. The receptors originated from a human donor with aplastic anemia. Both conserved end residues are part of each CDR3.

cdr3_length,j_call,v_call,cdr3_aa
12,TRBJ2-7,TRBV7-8,CASSRVSYEQYF
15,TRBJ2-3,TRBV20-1,CSAREGIWGTDTQYF
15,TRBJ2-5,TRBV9,CASSPSDGGGETQYF
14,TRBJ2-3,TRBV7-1,CASSSTGTADTQYF
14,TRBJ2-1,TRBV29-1,CSVEGRGRYNEQFF
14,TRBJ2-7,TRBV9,CASSGGSGGYEQYF
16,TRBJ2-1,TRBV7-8,CASSNRLAGLNNEQFF
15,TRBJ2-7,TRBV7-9,CASSSTLRSGYEQYF
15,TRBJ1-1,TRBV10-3,CAISEGGSRLTEAFF
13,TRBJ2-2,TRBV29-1,CSVLGQSGGELFF
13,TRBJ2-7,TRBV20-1,CSALRLAGYEQYF
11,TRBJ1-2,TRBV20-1,CSAKDLPGYTF
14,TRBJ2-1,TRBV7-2,CASSSRLVNNEQFF
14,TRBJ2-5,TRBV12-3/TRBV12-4,CASSVGLFLETQYF
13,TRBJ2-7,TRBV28,CASSLVEGYEQYF
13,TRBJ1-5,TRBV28,CASSFDGHQPQHF
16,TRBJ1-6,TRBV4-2,CASSEDSGTGSSPLHF
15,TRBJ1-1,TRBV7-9,CASILSRTPNTEAFF
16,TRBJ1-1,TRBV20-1,CSARGLGVSLSGEAFF
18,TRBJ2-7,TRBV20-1,CSAVSSGGAPPCSYEQYF
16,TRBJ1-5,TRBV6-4,CASSDKESGGDQPQHF
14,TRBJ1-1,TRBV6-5,CASSYLVKGTEAFF
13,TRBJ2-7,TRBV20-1,CSARGTSGNEQYF
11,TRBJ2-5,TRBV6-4,CASSYKETQYF
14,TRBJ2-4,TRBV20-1,CSARDRLAKNVQYF
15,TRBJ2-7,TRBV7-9,CASSLGRVESNEQYF
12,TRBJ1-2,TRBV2,CASSGQGGGYTF
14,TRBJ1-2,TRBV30,CAWNSPDSLLGYTF
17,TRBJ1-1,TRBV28,CASSPYFPSPANTEAFF
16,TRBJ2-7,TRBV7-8,CASSFHPGQGSHEQYF
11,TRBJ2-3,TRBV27,CASRTGHAQYF
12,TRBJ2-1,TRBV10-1,CASSGDARQPFF
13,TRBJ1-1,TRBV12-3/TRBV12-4,CASQPGGQPEAFF
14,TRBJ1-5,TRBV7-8,CASSNPRGHQPQHF
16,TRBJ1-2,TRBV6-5,CASSLYKVTDFYGYTF
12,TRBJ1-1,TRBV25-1,CASRHSQSGAFF
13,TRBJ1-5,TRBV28,CASSPGGVQPQHF
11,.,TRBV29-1,CSALGEETQYF